These 16 T cell receptor beta chains were all obtained from the same sample, sequenced in a study of cytomegalovirus exposure and HLA in healthy donors. Primers for the PCR totalled 60 Vbeta and 13 Jbeta. Measured with immunoSEQ multiplex PCR; TCRdb has only the in-frame clones, and not every one. The profile shows about 140,000 clones, 75% to 90% of them singletons. The sequenced sample consisted of PBMCs. The receptors stem from a female donor in good health and CMV-seronegative.

The chain is built from TRBV11-1 and TRBJ1-1, with 8 bases lining up with TRBD1. The length of the CDR3 is 16 residues. CDR1 is SGHAT, CDR2 FQDESV, per germline (reference sequence). V lost 1 base and J lost 3; bases outside the gene matches: 7. CDR3 protein: CASSLGTGGVHTEAFF. As DNA, the CDR3 is TGTGCCAGCAGCTTAGGAACAGGGGGAGTCCACACTGAAGCTTTCTTT.

This sequence joins TRBV27 and TRBJ2-1, with 9 bases fitting TRBD2. CDR1 and CDR2 from the germline V gene are MNHEY and SMNVEV (reference sequence). The CDR3 sequence is 15 residues long. The ends lost 7 bases at V and 7 bases at J; junction bases unmatched: 11. The CDR3 bases are TGTGCCAGCACCCAGAGAGCGGGAGGTTGGAATGAGCAGTTCTTC. This translates into CASTQRAGGWNEQFF.

The chain links TRBV11-2 to TRBJ2-1, with D possibly being TRBD2 (7 bases). The germline V gene encodes CDR1 SGHAT and CDR2 FQNNGV. V was clipped by 7 bases and J by 5 bases, with 15 bases between them. This CDR3 spans 14 amino acids. The CDR3 protein is CASTLGGADNEQFF. For the CDR3, the DNA is TGTGCCAGCACTTTAGGGGGGGCCGACAATGAGCAGTTCTTC. The entire variable domain, with the rest obtained from reference TRBV11-2 and TRBJ2-1, is as follows: EAGVAQSPRYKIIEKRQSVAFWCNPISGHATLYWYQQILGQGPKLLIQFQNNGVVDDSQLPKDRFSAERLKGVDSTLKIQPAKLEDSAVYLCASTLGGADNEQFFGPGTRLTVL.

This clone occurred a few times. Likely a read error: the CDR3 ends without its conserved phenylalanine or tryptophan. No DNA is shown, since the ends of the CDR3 on it are uncertain; the CDR3 is the one TCRdb lists. This sequence joins TRBV7-6 and TRBJ2-7; TRBD2, the table's D call, lacks a check against the DNA. The CDR3 contains 10 residues when both ends are counted. Germline-derived CDR1 and CDR2 are SGHVS and FNYEAQ. This chain's CDR3 is CASPSGRTHI.

J is TRBJ2-5 and V is TRBV5-1, with D possibly being TRBD2 (6 bases). Germline CDR1 reads SGHRS; CDR2 reads YFSETQ. The CDR3 has 16 amino acids. V gave up 4 bases and J gave up 1 base, with 17 bases separating them. This CDR3 is CASSQNGGLSQETQYF. The DNA of the CDR3 is TGCGCCAGCAGCCAGAACGGGGGATTGTCCCAAGAGACCCAGTACTTC.

The chain carries TRBV27 and TRBJ2-2; 8 nucleotides line up with TRBD1. Germline V gene lookup returns CDR1 MNHEY and CDR2 SMNVEV (reference sequence). V was clipped by 3 bases and J by 1 base; unmatched bases: 1. The CDR3 is 15 amino acids. CDR3 loop: CASSFGTGNTGELFF. CDR3 nucleotide sequence: TGTGCCAGCAGTTTCGGGACAGGGAACACCGGGGAGCTGTTTTTT.

In this sample, this clone turned up once. V and J are TRBV6-1 and TRBJ2-1; 8 nucleotides match TRBD1. Germline CDR1 reads MNHNS; CDR2 reads SASEGT. This CDR3 is 13 amino acids long. The CDR3 protein is CAFGQGHYNEQFF. CDR3 in DNA: TGTGCTTTCGGACAGGGACACTACAATGAGCAGTTCTTC.

The rearrangement uses TRBV10-1 and TRBJ1-2, with 12 bases aligning to TRBD1. The V segment lost 5 bases and the J segment 2 bases; nucleotides outside the gene matches: 6. CDR1 and CDR2 (germline): WNHNN, SYGVQD (reference sequence). This CDR3 has 16 residues. For the CDR3, the DNA is TGCGCCAGCAGTCCCGGGACAGGGGGCTTCAACTATGGCTACACCTTC. This translates into CASSPGTGGFNYGYTF.

The gene calls are TRBV25-1 and TRBJ2-2; tentatively, D is TRBD2 (6 bases). CDR1 and CDR2 (germline): MGHDK, SYGVNS. The CDR3 sequence is 12 residues long. V dropped 4 bases and J dropped 7 bases, with 7 bases sitting between them. CDR3 coding DNA: TGTGCCAGCAGTGGGGAGGTCGGGGAGCTGTTTTTT. The encoded protein is CASSGEVGELFF.

V and J are TRBV6-5 and TRBJ2-7; TRBD1 matches at 7 bases. The CDR3 runs 14 residues. Germline CDR1 is MNHEY and CDR2 is SVGAGI. V shed 7 bases and J 4 bases; nucleotides not matched to a gene: 10. The CDR3 DNA reads TGTGCCAGCACCCTGGGACAGCATTTTTACGAGCAGTACTTC. It yields the protein CASTLGQHFYEQYF.

The CDR3 DNA reads TGTGCCAGCAGCCAAGGGACTTCTTACGAGCAGTACTTC. It encodes CASSQGTSYEQYF. The V gene is TRBV4-2, the J gene TRBJ2-7, with D tentatively TRBD2 (5 bases). The germline V gene encodes CDR1 LGHNA and CDR2 YNFKEQ. CDR3 length: 13 residues. V gave up 1 base and J gave up 4 bases, with 8 bases separating them.

This chain uses TRBV28 with TRBJ2-7; 11 bases align to TRBD2. Germline lookup yields CDR1 MDHEN and CDR2 SYDVKM. Trimming cost V 3 bases and J 5 bases; bases outside gene matches: 6. This CDR3 region has 15 residues. CDR3 DNA: TGTGCCAGCAGTTTCGGGACTAGCGGCATCGACGAGCAGTACTTC. It is translated as CASSFGTSGIDEQYF.

A few counts support this clone. The rearrangement links TRBV7-9 to TRBJ2-3; 7 nucleotides match TRBD2. V lost 4 bases and J lost 4; bases outside the gene matches: 8. Germline V lookup: CDR1 SEHNR, CDR2 FQNEAQ (reference sequence). This CDR3 has 15 residues. CDR3 sequence: CASSSWLAESDTQYF. CDR3 sequence (DNA): TGTGCCAGCAGCTCTTGGCTAGCGGAATCAGATACGCAGTATTTT.

This chain uses TRBV29-1 with TRBJ2-1, with 9 bases identical to TRBD1. There are 14 residues in the CDR3. The germline V gene encodes CDR1 SQVTM and CDR2 ANQGSEA. The V and J ends lost 1 base and 4 bases, in that order; junction bases with no gene match: 2. The CDR3 DNA is TGCAGCGTTGAAGCGGACAGGGGTTACAATGAGCAGTTCTTC. Translated, it gives CSVEADRGYNEQFF.

The CDR3 DNA reads TGTGCCAGCAGCGTGGAACGGGACTACGAGCAGTACTTC. Protein sequence: CASSVERDYEQYF. The genes are TRBV4-2 and TRBJ2-7; weak D call: TRBD2 (5 bases). Germline-derived CDR1 and CDR2 are LGHNA and YNFKEQ. V shed 5 bases and J shed 3 bases, with 11 bases lying between them. The CDR3 is made up of 13 amino acids.

This clone was observed once. The DNA for the CDR3 is TGCGCCAGCAAAGCAGGTCCAAGGTCCTACGAGCAGTACTTC. Translated: CASKAGPRSYEQYF. The V call is TRBV5-1, the J call TRBJ2-7; D is uncertain. CDR3 length: 14 amino acids. V was clipped by 6 bases and J by 1 base, with 14 bases between them. CDR1 and CDR2 from the germline V gene are SGHRS and YFSETQ. Variable domain in full (rest from reference TRBV5-1 and TRBJ2-7): KAGVTQTPRYLIKTRGQQVTLSCSPISGHRSVSWYQQTPGQGLQFLFEYFSETQRNKGNFPGRFSGRQFSNSRSEMNVSTLELGDSALYLCASKAGPRSYEQYFGPGTRLTVT.